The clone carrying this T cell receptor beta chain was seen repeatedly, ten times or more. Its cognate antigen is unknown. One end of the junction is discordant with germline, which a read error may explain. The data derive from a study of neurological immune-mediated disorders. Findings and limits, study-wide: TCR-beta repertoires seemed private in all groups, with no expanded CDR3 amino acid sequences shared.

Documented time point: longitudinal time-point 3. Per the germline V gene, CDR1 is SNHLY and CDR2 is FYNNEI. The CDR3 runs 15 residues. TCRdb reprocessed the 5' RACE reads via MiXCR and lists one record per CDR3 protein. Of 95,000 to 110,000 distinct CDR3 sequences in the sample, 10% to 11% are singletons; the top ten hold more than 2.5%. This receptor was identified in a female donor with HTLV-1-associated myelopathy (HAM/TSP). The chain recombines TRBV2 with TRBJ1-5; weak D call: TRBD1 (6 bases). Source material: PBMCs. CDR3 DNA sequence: TGTGCCAGCAGTGATGGGACAATTAGCGATCAGCCCCAGCATTTT. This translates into CASSDGTISDQPQHF.